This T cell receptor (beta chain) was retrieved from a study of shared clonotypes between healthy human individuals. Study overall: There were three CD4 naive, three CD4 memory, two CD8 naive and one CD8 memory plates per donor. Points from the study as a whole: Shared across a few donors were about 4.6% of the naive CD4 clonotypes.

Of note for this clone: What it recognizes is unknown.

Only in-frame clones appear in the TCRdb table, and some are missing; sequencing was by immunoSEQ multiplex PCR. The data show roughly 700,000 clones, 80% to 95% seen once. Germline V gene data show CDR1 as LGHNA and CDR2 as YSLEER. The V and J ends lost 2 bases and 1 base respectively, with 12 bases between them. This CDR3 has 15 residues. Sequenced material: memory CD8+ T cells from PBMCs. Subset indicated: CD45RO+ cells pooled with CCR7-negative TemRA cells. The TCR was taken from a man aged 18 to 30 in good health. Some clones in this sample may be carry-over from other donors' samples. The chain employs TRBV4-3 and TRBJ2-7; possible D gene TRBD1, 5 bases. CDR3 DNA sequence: TGCGCCAGCAGCCAAACAGGCCTAGGTTCCTACGAGCAGTACTTC. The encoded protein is CASSQTGLGSYEQYF.